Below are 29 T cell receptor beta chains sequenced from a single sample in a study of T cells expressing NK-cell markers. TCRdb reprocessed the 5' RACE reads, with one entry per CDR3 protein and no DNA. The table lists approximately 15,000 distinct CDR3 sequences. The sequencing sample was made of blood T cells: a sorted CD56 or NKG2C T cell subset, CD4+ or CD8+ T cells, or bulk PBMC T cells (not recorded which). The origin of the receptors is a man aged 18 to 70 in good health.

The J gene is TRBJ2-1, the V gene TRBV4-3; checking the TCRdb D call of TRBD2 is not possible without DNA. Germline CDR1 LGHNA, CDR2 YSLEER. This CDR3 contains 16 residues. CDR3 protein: CASSQTGLAGVREQFF.

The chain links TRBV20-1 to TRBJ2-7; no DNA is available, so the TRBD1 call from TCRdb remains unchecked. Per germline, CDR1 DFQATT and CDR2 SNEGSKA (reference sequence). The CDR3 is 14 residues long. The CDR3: CSARVGQAHYEQYF.

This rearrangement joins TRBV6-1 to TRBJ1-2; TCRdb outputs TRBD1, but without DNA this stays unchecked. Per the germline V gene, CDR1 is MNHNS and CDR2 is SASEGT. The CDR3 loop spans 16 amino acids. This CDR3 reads CASSSLSGQGDYGYTF.

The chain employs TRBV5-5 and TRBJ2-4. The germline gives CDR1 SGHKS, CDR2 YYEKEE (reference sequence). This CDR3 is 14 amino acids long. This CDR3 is CASSLFPAKNIQYF.

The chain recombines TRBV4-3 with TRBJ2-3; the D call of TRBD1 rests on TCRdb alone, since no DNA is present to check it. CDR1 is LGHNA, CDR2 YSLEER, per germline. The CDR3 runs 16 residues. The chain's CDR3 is CASSQGAAPSTDTQYF.

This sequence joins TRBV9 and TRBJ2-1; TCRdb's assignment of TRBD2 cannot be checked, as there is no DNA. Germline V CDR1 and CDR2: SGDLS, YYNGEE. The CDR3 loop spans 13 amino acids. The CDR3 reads CASSNLLGHEQFF. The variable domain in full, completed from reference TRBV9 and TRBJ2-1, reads DSGVTQTPKHLITATGQRVTLRCSPRSGDLSVYWYQQSLDQGLQFLIQYYNGEERAKGNILERFSAQQFPDLHSELNLSSLELGDSALYFCASSNLLGHEQFFGPGTRLTVL.

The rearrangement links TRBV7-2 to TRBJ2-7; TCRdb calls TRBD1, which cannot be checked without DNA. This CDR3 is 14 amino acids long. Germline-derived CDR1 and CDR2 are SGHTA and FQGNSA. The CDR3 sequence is CASSSREGRSEQYF. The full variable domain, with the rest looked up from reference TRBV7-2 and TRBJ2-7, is GAGVSQSPSNKVTEKGKDVELRCDPISGHTALYWYRQSLGQGLEFLIYFQGNSAPDKSGLPSDRFSAERTGGSVSTLTIQRTQQEDSAVYLCASSSREGRSEQYFGPGTRLTVT.

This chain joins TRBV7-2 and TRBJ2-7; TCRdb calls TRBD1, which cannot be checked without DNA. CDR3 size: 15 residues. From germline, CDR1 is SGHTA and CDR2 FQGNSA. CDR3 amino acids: CASSLEQGGTYEQYF.

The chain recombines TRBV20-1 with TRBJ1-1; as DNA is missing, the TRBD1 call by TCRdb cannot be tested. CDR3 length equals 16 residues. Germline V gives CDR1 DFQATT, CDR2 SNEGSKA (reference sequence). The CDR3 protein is CSAVDRGLNMNTEAFF.

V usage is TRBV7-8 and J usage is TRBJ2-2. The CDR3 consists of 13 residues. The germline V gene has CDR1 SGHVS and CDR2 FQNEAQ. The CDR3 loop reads CASRVPLTGELFF. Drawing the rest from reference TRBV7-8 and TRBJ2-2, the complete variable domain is GAGVSQSPRYKVAKRGQDVALRCDPISGHVSLFWYQQALGQGPEFLTYFQNEAQLDKSGLPSDRFFAERPEGSVSTLKIQRTQQEDSAVYLCASRVPLTGELFFGEGSRLTVL.

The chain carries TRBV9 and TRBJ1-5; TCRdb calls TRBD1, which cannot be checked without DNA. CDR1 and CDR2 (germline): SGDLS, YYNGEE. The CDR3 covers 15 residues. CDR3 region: CASSATGLGNQPQHF.

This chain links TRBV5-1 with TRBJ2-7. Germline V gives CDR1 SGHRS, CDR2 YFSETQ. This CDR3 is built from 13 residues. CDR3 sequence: CASSLAKGYEQYF.

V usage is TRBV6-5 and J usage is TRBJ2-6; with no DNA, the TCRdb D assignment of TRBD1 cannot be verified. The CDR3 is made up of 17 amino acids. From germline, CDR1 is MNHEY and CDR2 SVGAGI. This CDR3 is CASSSTGGIAGANVLTF.

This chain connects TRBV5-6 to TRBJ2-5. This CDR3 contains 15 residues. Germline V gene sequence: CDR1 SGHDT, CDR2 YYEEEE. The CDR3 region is CASSVLRRDKETQYF. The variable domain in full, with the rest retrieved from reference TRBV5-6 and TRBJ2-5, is DAGVTQSPTHLIKTRGQQVTLRCSPKSGHDTVSWYQQALGQGPQFIFQYYEEEERQRGNFPDRFSGHQFPNYSSELNVNALLLGDSALYLCASSVLRRDKETQYFGPGTRLLVL.

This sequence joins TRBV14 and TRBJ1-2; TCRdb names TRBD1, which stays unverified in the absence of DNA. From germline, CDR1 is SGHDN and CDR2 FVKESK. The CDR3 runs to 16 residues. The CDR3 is CASSQDLGALSFGYTF.

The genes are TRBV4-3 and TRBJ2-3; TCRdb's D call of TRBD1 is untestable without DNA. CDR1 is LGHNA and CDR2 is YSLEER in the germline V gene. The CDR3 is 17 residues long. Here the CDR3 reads CASSQQITGYGSDTQYF.

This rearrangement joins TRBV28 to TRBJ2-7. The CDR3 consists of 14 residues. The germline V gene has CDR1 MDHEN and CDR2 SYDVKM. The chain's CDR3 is CASSPAGASYEQYF.

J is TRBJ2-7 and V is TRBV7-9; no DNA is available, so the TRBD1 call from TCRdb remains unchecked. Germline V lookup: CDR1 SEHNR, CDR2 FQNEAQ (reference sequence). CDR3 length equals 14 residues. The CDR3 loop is CASSPRTGYYEQYF. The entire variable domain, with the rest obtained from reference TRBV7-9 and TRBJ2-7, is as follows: DTGVSQNPRHKITKRGQNVTFRCDPISEHNRLYWYRQTLGQGPEFLTYFQNEAQLEKSRLLSDRFSAERPKGSFSTLEIQRTEQGDSAMYLCASSPRTGYYEQYFGPGTRLTVT.

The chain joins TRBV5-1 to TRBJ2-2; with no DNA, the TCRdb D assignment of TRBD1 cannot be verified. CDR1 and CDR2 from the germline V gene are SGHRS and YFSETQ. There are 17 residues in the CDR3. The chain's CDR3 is CASSLMTGGGNTGELFF.

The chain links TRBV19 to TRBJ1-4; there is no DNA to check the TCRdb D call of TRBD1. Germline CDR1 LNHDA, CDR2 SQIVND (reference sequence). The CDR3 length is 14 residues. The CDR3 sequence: CASISGTGRGKLFF.

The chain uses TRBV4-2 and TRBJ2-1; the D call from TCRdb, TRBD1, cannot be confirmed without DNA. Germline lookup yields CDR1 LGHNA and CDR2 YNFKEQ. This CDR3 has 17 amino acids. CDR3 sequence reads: CASSPRALTGWVDEQFF.

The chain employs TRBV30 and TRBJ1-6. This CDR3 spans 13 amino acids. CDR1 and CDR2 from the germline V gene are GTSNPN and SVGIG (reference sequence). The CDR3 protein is CAWSIGFGSPLHF.

The CDR3 loop is CASSQVTSGAVSVF. The V gene is TRBV4-1, the J gene TRBJ2-1; the TRBD2 assignment by TCRdb is unverifiable without DNA. The CDR3 contains 14 residues. Germline CDR1 reads MGHRA; CDR2 reads YSYEKL.

The CDR3 sequence: CASSPNPDQPQHF. J is TRBJ1-5 and V is TRBV7-2. CDR1 is SGHTA, CDR2 FQGNSA, per germline. The CDR3 is made up of 13 amino acids.

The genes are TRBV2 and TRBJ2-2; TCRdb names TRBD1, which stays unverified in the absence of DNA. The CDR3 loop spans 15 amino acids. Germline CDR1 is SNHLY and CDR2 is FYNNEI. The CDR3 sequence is CASSEQGAGTGELFF.

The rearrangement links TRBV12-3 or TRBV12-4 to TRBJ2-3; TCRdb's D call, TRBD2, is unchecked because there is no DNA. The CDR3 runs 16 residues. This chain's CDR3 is CASSRGLGLGADTQYF.

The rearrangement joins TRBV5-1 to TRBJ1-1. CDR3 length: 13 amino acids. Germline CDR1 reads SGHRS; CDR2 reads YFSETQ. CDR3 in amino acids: CASSFTVNTEAFF.

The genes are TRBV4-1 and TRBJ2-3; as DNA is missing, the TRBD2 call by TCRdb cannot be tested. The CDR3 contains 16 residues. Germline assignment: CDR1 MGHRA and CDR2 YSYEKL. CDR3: CASSDGLAGGTDTQYF.

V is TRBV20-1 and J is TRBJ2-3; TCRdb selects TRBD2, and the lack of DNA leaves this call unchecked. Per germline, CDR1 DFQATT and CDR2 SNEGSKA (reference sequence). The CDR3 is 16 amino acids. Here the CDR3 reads CSARGLAGGITDTQYF.